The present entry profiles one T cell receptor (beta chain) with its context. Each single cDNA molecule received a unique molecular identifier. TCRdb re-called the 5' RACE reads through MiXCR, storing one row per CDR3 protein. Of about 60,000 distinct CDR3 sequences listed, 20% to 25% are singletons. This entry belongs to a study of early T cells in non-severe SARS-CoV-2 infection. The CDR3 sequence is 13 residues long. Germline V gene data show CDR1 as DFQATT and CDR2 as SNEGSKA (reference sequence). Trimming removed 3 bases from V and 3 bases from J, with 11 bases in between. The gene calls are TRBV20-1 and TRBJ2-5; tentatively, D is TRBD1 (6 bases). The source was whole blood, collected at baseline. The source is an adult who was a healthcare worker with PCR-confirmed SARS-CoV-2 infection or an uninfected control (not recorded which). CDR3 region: CSASRTVKETQYF. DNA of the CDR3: TGCAGTGCTAGCCGGACAGTGAAAGAGACCCAGTACTTC.